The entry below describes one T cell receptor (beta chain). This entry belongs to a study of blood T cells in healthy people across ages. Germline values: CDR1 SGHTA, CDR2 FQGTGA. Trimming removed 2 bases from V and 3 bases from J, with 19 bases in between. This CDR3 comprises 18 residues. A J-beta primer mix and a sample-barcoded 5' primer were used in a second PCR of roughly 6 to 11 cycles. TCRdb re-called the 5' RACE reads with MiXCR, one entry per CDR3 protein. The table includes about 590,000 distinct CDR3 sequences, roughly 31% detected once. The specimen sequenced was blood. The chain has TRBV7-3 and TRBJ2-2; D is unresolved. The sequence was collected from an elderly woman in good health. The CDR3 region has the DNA TGTGCCAGCAGCTTATCCCCCCCGGGCCAGAGTTACACCGGGGAGCTGTTTTTT. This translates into CASSLSPPGQSYTGELFF.